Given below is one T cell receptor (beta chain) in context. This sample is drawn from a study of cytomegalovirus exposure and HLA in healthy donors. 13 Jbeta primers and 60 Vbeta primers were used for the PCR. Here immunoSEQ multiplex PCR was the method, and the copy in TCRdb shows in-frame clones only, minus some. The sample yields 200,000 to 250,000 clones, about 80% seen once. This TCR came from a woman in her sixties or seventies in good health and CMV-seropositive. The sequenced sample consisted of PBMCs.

CDR3 sequence reads: CASSENPAGYNEQFF. Here the CDR3 DNA reads TGTGCCAGCAGTGAAAATCCAGCGGGCTACAATGAGCAGTTCTTC. The chain uses TRBV6-1 and TRBJ2-1; tentatively, D is TRBD2 (6 bases). Trimming left V 2 bases short and J 3 bases short, with 11 bases between. The CDR3 contains 15 residues. Per germline, CDR1 MNHNS and CDR2 SASEGT.